What follows is one TCR beta chain and its context. The entry originates in a study of blood T cell repertoires in COVID-19. Source study methods: The authors estimated nucleated cell counts from reference gene primer amplification. This table comes from immunoSEQ multiplex PCR, and its TCRdb copy is limited to in-frame clones, with some not included. The V and J calls and the clone size are those of that table, but D and trimming were determined from the DNA. The table records 95,000 to 150,000 clones, over 80% of them present only once. Assignments of participants to cohorts depended upon their own reported clinical history. Germline V lookup: CDR1 SGHNT, CDR2 YYREEE (reference sequence). The CDR3 has 18 residues. After removal of 1 base from V and 0 bases from J, the junction contained 8 bases not matched to a gene.

Sequenced: PBMCs or T cells enriched from blood (not recorded which). This chain joins TRBV5-4 and TRBJ2-1; 9 bases match TRBD2. The TCR was taken from a woman aged 25-40 years who had recovered from COVID-19. CDR3 DNA sequence: TGTGCCAGCAGCTTGCTAGCGGGATCATATGGCTCCTACAATGAGCAGTTCTTC. Translating it yields CASSLLAGSYGSYNEQFF.